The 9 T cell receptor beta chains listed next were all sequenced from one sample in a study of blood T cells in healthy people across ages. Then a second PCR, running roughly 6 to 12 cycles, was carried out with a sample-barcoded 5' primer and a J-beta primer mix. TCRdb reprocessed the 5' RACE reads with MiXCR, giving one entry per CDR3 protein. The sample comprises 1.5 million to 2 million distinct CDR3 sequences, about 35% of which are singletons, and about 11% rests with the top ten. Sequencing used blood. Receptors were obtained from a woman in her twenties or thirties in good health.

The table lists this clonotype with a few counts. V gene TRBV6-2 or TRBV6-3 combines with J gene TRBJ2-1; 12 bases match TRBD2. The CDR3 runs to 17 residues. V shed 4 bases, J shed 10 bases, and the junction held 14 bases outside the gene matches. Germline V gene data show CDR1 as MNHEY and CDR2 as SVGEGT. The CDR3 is CASSFPRLAGGPKEQFF. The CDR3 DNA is TGTGCCAGCAGTTTCCCCCGCCTAGCGGGGGGGCCTAAGGAGCAGTTCTTC.

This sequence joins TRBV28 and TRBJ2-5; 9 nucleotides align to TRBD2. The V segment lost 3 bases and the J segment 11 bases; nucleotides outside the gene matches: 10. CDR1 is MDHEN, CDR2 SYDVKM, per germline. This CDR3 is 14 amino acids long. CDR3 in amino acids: CASSLRTSVGAQYF. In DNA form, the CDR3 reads TGTGCCAGCAGTTTGAGGACTAGCGTGGGCGCGCAGTACTTC.

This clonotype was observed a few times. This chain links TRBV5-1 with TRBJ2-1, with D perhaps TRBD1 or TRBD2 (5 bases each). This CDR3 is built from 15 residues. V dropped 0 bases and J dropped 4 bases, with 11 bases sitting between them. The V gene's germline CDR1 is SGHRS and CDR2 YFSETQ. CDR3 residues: CASSLAEGPYNEQFF. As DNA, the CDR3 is TGCGCCAGCAGCTTGGCCGAGGGGCCGTACAATGAGCAGTTCTTC.

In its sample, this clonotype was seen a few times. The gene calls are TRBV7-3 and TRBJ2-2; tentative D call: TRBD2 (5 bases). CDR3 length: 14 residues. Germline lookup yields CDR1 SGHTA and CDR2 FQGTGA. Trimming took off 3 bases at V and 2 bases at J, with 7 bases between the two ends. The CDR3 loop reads CASSLRLNTGELFF. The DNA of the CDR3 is TGTGCCAGCAGCTTGCGACTAAACACCGGGGAGCTGTTTTTT.

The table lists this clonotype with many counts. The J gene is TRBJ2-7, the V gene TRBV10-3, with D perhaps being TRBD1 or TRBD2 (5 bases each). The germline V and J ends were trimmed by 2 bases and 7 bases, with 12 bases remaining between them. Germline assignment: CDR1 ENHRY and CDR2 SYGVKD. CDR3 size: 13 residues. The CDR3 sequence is CAISEGGTTEQYF. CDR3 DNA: TGTGCCATCAGTGAGGGGGGAACTACTGAGCAGTACTTC.

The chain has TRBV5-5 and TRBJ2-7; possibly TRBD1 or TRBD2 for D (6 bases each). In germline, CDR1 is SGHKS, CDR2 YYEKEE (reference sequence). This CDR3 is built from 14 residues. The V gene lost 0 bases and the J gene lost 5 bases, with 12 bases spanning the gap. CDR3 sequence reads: CASSLVRGQNEQYF. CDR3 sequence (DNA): TGTGCCAGCAGCTTGGTCCGGGGGCAGAACGAGCAGTACTTC.

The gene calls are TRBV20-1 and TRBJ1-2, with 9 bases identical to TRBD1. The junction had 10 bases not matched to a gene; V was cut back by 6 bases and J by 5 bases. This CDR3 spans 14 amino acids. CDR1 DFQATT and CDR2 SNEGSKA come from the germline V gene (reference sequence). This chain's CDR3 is CSANEPGQGYGYTF. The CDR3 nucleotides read TGCAGTGCCAATGAACCGGGACAGGGTTATGGCTACACCTTC.

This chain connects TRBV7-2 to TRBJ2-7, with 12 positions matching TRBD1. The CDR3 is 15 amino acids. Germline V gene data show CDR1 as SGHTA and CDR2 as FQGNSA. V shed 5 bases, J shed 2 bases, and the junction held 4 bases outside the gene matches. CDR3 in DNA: TGTGCCAGCAGCCAGCGGGACAGGGGGCCCTACGAGCAGTACTTC. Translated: CASSQRDRGPYEQYF. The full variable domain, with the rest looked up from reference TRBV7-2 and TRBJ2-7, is GAGVSQSPSNKVTEKGKDVELRCDPISGHTALYWYRQSLGQGLEFLIYFQGNSAPDKSGLPSDRFSAERTGGSVSTLTIQRTQQEDSAVYLCASSQRDRGPYEQYFGPGTRLTVT.

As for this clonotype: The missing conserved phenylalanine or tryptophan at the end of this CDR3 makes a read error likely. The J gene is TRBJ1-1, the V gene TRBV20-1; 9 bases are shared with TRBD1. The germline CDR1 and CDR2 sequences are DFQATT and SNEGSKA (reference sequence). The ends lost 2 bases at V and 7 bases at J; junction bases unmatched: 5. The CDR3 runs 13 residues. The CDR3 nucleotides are TGCAGTGCTAGAAGGACAGGGGCAAGTGAAGCTTTCTGT. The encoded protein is CSARRTGASEAFC.